This T cell receptor beta chain was retrieved from a study of T cells after yellow fever vaccination. Study-level information: SMART-Seq v4 Ultra Low Input handled preparation of low-cell-number fractions. The study, taken as a whole, reports: A small share of clonotypes appeared in both CD4 and CD8 compartments. Clones from primary vaccination mostly reappeared after the booster (around 96% CD4, roughly 87% CD8).

J lost 0 bases, V lost 3 bases, and 1 base had no gene match. Germline CDR1 and CDR2: LGHNA and YSLEER. The CDR3 is made up of 14 amino acids. This clonotype was counted many times. No antigen is known for it. Template switching by 5'RACE produced TCR cDNA, adding a universal primer site and UMIs. Each CDR3 protein is one row after TCRdb ran MiXCR on the 5' RACE reads. The sample holds 250,000 to 400,000 distinct CDR3 sequences, 3.5% to 4.5% seen once. Specimen: PBMCs, collected 15 days after the yellow fever booster vaccination. This chain uses TRBV4-3 with TRBJ2-5; 7 positions agree with TRBD1. The TCR sequence derives from a young man who received the YFV17D yellow fever vaccine. Written as DNA, the CDR3 is TGCGCCAGCAGCCACGGACAGGACCAAGAGACCCAGTACTTC. It yields the protein CASSHGQDQETQYF.